This T cell receptor (beta chain) was captured in a study of identical twins. Regarding the study as a whole: Twins showed weaker excess sharing in their beta out-of-frame sequences.

V lost 4 bases and J 5 bases, leaving 21 bases between the germline ends. Germline CDR1 MNHEY, CDR2 SVGAGI. The CDR3 consists of 17 residues. This clonotype was counted ten times or more. Its antigen is undetermined. With template switching, a universal primer site was added, and the cDNA carried unique molecular identifiers. One entry per CDR3 protein results from TCRdb running MiXCR on the 5' RACE reads. The repertoire has a few hundred thousand distinct CDR3 sequences, 9% to 10% of them found once; the top ten carry roughly 3%. These same data were also listed under a study on yellow fever vaccine responses in identical twins.

The sequenced sample was PBMCs. The chain recombines TRBV6-5 with TRBJ2-1; D is ambiguous. This TCR derives from a woman aged 18-29 years in good health. This chain's CDR3 is CASSSPSIPDWNNEQFF. CDR3 nucleotide sequence: TGTGCCAGCAGTTCTCCATCAATACCAGACTGGAACAATGAGCAGTTCTTC.